One sample yielded the 2 T cell receptor beta chains listed below, sequenced in a study of OX40 agonist ivuxolimab in advanced cancers. Measured with immunoSEQ multiplex PCR; TCRdb has only the in-frame clones, and not every one. Among about 20,000 clones listed, around 81% were seen once. The sample here was CD4+ or CD8+ T cells sorted from blood, taken in a trial of the OX40 agonist ivuxolimab. The receptors come from an adult with an advanced solid tumor such as melanoma, head and neck, liver or kidney cancer.

The V call is TRBV6-5, the J call TRBJ1-1; no reliable D call. Trimming cost V 6 bases and J 3 bases, with 11 bases left between them. Per germline, CDR1 MNHEY and CDR2 SVGAGI. CDR3 length: 13 residues. In DNA, the CDR3 is TGTGCCAGCAGCGCGAGACAAGACACTGAAGCTTTCTTT. This sequence encodes CASSARQDTEAFF.

The chain combines TRBV13 with TRBJ1-1, with 10 positions matching TRBD1. The ends lost 1 base at V and 11 bases at J; junction bases unmatched: 10. This CDR3 has 15 amino acids. The germline V gene encodes CDR1 PRHDT and CDR2 FYEKMQ (reference sequence). Here the CDR3 reads CASSLAPGQGIGAFF. CDR3 bases: TGTGCCAGCAGCTTAGCTCCGGGACAGGGGATTGGTGCTTTCTTT.